The sequence of this T cell receptor (beta chain) was determined in a study of T-cell memory formation after mild COVID-19. Study-level information: Largely, TCR clusters stayed within a single donor.

Study-wide points: Among clones contracting day 15 to 85, CD4/CD8 was balanced, whereas later expanders leaned CD4+. The pre-infection memory compartment contained some responding clones, suggesting cross-reactive memory joined.

This clonotype has a handful of counts. The antigen remains undetermined. Between the trimmed V and J ends, which lost 2 bases and 9 bases, there was a span of 11 bases. The CDR3 has 12 residues. Constant-segment primers and 5'RACE yielded cDNA libraries for TCR alpha and TCR beta, each carrying sample barcodes and UMIs. TCRdb redid the calling of the 5' RACE reads with MiXCR, one entry per CDR3 protein. The data show about 210,000 distinct CDR3 sequences, with roughly a tenth seen just once and under 3.5% held by the top ten. The V and J genes are TRBV12-3 or TRBV12-4 and TRBJ2-7; no reliable D call. The TCR comes from a young man who had mild COVID-19 (a few samples of this study predate the infection). Cell type and time point are not known. The sample was PBMCs or a T cell subset sorted from them (not recorded which). The CDR3 DNA is TGTGCCAGCAGTTTACGCAGTGGGCGGCAGTACGTC. It encodes CASSLRSGRQYV.